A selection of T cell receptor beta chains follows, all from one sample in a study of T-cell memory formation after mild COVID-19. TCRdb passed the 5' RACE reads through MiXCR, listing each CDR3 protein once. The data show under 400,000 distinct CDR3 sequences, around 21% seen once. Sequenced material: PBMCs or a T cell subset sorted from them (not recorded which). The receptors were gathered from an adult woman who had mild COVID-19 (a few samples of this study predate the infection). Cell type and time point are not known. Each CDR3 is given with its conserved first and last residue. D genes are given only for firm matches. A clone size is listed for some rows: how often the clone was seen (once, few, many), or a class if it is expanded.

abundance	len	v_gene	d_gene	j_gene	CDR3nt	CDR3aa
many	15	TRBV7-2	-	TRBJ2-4	TGTGCCAGCAGCTTAGTGGGGCGCGGTCCAGCCATTCAGTACTTC	CASSLVGRGPAIQYF
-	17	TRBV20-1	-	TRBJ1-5	TGCAGTGCTAGGCCCTGGGGGGCAGTCGTTAGCAATCAGCCCCAGCATTTT	CSARPWGAVVSNQPQHF
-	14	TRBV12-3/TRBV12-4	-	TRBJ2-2	TGTGCCAGCAGTTTAGCGGCGGAAACCGGGGAGCTGTTTTTT	CASSLAAETGELFF
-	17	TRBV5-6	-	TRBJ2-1	TGTGCCAGCAGCTCCCTGACAGGAGAAGAGCCTGGGGATGAGCAGTTCTTC	CASSSLTGEEPGDEQFF
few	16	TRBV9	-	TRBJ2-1	TGTGCCAGCAGCGTAACCCCCGGGAGTACCGACAATGAGCAGTTCTTC	CASSVTPGSTDNEQFF
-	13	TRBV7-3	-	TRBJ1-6	TGTGCCAGCAGCCGAAGTCAGGGATTGCCCCTCCACTTT	CASSRSQGLPLHF
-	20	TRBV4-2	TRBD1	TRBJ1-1	TGTGCCAGCAGCCAAGATACGAACCCCCGGGGCAGACGACAGGGCACTGAAGCTTTCTTT	CASSQDTNPRGRRQGTEAFF
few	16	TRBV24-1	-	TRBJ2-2	TGTGCCACCAGTGATTTCCCCAGAGGGCTCACCGGGGAGCTGTTTTTT	CATSDFPRGLTGELFF
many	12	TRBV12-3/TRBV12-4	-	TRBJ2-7	TGTGCCAGCAGTTTGTCGAGGTTGGAGCAGTACTTC	CASSLSRLEQYF
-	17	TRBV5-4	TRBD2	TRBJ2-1	TGTGCCAGCAGCTCTCGGCCGCAAGCGGGAGTGGATAATGAGCAGTTCTTC	CASSSRPQAGVDNEQFF
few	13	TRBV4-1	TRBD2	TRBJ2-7	TGCGCCAGCAGCCCAATAGCGGGAAACGAGCAGTACTTC	CASSPIAGNEQYF
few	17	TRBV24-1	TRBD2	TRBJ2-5	TGTGCCACCAGCAATACCGTGGGGCGGGAGGCTAGAGAGACCCAGTACTTC	CATSNTVGREARETQYF
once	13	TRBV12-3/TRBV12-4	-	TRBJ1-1	TGTGCCAGCAGTCAAAACAGGGCCACTGAAGCTTTCTTT	CASSQNRATEAFF
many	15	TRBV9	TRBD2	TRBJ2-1	TGTGCCAGCAGTAGGGGACTAGCGGGAGGGAATGAGCAGTTCTTC	CASSRGLAGGNEQFF
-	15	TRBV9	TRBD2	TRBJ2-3	TGTGCCAGCAGCGTTCCGGGACTAGGGTCAGATACGCAGTATTTT	CASSVPGLGSDTQYF
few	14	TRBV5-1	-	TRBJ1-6	TGCGCCAGCAGCCAGGGACGCGCTCGTTCACCCCTCCACTTT	CASSQGRARSPLHF
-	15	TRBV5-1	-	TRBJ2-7	TGCGCCAGCAGCCCTCCGGGACACCGGGCCTACGAGCAGTACTTC	CASSPPGHRAYEQYF
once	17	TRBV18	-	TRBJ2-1	TGTGCCAGCTCACCAGCATACGTCAGGGGAACCTACAATGAGCAGTTCTTC	CASSPAYVRGTYNEQFF
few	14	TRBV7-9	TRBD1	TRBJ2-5	TGTGCCAGCACCCTGACAGGGGCCGAAGAGACCCAGTACTTC	CASTLTGAEETQYF
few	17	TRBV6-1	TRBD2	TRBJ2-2	TGTGCCAGCGGGGGACTAGCGGGAGGGCCGAGCACCGGGGAGCTGTTTTTT	CASGGLAGGPSTGELFF
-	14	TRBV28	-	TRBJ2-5	TGTGCCAGCACCGCACACCTACCTCAAGAGACCCAGTACTTC	CASTAHLPQETQYF
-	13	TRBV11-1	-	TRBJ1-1	TGTGCCAGCAGCTTAAGAACGGACCTTGAAGCTTTCTTT	CASSLRTDLEAFF
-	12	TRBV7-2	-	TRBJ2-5	TGTGCCAGCAGCCCCCCTCAGGGGACCCAGTACTTC	CASSPPQGTQYF
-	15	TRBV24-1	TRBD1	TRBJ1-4	TGTGCCACCAGTGATAGAGGGACAGGGGATGAAAAACTGTTTTTT	CATSDRGTGDEKLFF
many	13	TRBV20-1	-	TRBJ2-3	TGCAGTGCTAGACCTAGTCCCCCGGATACGCAGTATTTT	CSARPSPPDTQYF
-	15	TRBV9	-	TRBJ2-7	TGTGCCAGCAGCCGTTCTATCGGGGAGTTCTACGAGCAGTACTTC	CASSRSIGEFYEQYF
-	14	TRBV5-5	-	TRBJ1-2	TGTGCCAGCAGCTACAGCGTTGGGTCCTATGGCTACACCTTC	CASSYSVGSYGYTF
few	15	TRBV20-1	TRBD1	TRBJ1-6	TGCAGTGCCCTACAGGGGGGGGCCTATAATTCACCCCTCCACTTT	CSALQGGAYNSPLHF
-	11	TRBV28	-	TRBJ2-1	TGTGCCAGCAGTTTATCGCAGGTGGAGTTCTTC	CASSLSQVEFF
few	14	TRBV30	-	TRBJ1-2	TGTGCCTGGAGTGTTGGCCAGGGTGGCGATGGCTACACCTTC	CAWSVGQGGDGYTF
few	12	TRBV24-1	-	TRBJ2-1	TGTGCCACCAGTGATGCCCCTTATGAGCAGTTCTTC	CATSDAPYEQFF
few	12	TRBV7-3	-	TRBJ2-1	TGTGCCAGCAGCCTGGGTTTGGATGAGCAGTTCTTC	CASSLGLDEQFF
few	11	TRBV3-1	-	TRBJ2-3	TGTGCCAGCAGCCAAGTCAATACGCAGTATTTT	CASSQVNTQYF
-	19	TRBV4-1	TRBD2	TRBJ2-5	TGCGCCAGCAGCCAAGTTTGGGCTAGCGGGGGGGCCTCAGGAGAGACCCAGTACTTC	CASSQVWASGGASGETQYF
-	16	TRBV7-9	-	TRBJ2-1	TGTGCCAGCAGCTTAGTTCCGGGGACCCCCTCGGATGAGCAGTTCTTC	CASSLVPGTPSDEQFF
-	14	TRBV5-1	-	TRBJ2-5	TGCGCCACCCACCGCCTTCCGGGACGGGAGACCCAGTACTTC	CATHRLPGRETQYF
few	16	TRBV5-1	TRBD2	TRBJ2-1	TGCGCCAGCAGCCGCGGAGCGGGGGACCACTACAATGAGCAGTTCTTC	CASSRGAGDHYNEQFF
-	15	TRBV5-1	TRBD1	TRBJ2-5	TGCGCCAGCAGCGAGGGACAGGGGAAAGGAGAGACCCAGTACTTC	CASSEGQGKGETQYF
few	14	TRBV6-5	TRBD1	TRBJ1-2	TGTGCCAGCAGTTATAGACAGGGGGCGCCCGGCTACACCTTC	CASSYRQGAPGYTF
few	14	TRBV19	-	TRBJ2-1	TGTGCCAGTAGTATAGGTTTATCCTACAATGAGCAGTTCTTC	CASSIGLSYNEQFF
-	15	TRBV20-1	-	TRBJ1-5	TGCAGTGCTAGTTCGGGGCAGGGAGGCAATCAGCCCCAGCATTTT	CSASSGQGGNQPQHF
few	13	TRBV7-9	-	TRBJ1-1	TGTGCCAGCAGCTTTGGGGGGGAGACTGAAGCTTTCTTT	CASSFGGETEAFF